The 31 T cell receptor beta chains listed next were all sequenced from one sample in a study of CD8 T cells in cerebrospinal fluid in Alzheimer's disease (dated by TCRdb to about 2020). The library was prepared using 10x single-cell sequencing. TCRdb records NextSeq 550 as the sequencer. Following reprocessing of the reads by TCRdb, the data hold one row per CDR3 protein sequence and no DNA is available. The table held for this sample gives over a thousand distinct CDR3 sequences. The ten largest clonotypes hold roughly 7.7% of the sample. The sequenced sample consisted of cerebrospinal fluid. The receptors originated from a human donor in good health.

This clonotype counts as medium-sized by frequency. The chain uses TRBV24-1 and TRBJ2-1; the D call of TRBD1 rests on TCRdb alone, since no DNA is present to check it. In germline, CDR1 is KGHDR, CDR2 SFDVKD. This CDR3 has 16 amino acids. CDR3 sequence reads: CATSDRGRPGGNEQFF.

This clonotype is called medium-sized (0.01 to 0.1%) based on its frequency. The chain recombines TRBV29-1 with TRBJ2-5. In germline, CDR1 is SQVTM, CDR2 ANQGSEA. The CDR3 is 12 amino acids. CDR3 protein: CSVDRGRETQYF.

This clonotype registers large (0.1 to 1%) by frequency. CDR3 in amino acids: CASSRGTSGATEQFF. The V gene is TRBV7-3, the J gene TRBJ2-1; TCRdb calls TRBD2, which cannot be checked without DNA. Germline V lookup: CDR1 SGHTA, CDR2 FQGTGA. CDR3 size: 15 residues.

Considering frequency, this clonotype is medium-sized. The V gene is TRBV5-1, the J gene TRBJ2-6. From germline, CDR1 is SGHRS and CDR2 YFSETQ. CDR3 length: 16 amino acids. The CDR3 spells CASSLDSGPGANVLTF.

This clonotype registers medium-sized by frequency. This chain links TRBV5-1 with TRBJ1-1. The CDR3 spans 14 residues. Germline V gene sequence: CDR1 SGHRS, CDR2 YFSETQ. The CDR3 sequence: CASSLATQNTEAFF.

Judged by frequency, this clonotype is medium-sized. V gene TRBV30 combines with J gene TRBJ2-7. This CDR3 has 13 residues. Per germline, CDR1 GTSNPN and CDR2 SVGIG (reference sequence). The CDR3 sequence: CAWSWAQSYEQYF.

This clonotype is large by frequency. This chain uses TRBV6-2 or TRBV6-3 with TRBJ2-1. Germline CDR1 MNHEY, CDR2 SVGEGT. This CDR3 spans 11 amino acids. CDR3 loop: CASANRNEQFF.

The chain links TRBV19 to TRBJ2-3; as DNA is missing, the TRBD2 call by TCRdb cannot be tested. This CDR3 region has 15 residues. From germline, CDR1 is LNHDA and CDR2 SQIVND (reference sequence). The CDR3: CASSRASEALDTQYF.

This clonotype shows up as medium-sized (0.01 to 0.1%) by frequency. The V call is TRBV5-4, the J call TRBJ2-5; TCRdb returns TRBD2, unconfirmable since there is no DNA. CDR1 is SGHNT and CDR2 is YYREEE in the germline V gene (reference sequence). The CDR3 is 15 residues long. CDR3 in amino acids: CASKTSGVIQETQYF. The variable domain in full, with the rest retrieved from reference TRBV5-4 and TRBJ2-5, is ETGVTQSPTHLIKTRGQQVTLRCSSQSGHNTVSWYQQALGQGPQFIFQYYREEENGRGNFPPRFSGLQFPNYSSELNVNALELDDSALYLCASKTSGVIQETQYFGPGTRLLVL.

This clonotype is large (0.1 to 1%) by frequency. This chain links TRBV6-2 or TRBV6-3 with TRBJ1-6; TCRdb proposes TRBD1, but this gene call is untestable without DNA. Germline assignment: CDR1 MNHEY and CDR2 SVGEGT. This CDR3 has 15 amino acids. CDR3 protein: CASRQSTGRNSPLHF.

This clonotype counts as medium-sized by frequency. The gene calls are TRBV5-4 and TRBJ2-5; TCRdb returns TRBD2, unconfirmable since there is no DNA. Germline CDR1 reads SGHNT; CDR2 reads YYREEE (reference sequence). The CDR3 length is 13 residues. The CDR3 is CASSLVSAETQYF.

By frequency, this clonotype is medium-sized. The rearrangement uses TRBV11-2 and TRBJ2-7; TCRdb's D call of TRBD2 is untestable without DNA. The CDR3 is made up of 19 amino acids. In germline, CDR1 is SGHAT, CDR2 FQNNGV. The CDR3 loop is CASSLEEGGWAPPAYEQYF.

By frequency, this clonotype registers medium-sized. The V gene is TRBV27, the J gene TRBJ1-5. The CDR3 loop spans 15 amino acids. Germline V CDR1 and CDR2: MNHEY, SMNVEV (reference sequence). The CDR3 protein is CASSLWGRANQPQHF.

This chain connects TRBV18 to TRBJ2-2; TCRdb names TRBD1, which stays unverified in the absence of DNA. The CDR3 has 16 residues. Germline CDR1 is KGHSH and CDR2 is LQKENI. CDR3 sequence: CASSRGQGAGTGELFF.

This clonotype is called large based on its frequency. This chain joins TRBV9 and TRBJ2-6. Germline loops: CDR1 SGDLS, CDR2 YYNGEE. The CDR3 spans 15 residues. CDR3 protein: CASSVKSSGANVLTF.

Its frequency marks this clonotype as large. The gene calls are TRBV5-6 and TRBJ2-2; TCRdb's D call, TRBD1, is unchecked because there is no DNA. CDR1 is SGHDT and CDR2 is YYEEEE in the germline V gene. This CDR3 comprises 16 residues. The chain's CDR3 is CASSLPGQGADGELFF.

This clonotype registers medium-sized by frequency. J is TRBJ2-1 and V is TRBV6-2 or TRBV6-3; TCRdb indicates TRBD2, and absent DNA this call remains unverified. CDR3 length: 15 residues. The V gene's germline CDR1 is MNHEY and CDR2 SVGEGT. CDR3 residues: CASSYDGPSYNEQFF.

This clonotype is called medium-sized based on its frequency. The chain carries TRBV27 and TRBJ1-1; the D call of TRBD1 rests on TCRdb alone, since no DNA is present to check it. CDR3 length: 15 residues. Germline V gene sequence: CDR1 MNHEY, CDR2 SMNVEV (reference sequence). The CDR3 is CARYPGQDGGTEAFF.

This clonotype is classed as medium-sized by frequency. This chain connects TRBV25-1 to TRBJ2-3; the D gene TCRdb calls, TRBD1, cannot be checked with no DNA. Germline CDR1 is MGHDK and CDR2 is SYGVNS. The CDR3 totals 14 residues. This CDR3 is CASSAAGATDTQYF.

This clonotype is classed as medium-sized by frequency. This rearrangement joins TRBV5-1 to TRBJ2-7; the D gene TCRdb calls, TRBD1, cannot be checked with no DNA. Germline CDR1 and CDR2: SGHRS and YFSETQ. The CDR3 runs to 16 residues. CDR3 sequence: CASSLEAQGAPYEQYF.

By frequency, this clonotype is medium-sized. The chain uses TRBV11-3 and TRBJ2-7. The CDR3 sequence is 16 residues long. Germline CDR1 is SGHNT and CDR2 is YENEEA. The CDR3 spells CASSLAGDVGSYEQYF.

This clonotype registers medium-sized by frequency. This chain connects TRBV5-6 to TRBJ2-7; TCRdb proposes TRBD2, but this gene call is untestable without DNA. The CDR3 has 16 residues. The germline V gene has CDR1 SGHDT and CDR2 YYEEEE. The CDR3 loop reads CASSRGLAGGQYEQYF.

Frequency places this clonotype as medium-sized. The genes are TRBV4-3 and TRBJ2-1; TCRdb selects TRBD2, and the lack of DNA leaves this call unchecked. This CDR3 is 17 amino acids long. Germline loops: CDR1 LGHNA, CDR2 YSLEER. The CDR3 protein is CASSQGGPGGHYNEQFF.

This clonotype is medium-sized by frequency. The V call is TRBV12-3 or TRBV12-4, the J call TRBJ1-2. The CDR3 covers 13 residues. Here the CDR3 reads CASSLRQDYGYTF.

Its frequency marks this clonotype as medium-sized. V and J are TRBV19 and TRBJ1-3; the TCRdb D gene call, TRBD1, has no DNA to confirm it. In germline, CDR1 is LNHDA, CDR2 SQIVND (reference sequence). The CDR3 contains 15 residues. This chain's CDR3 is CASTLDPRSGNTIYF.

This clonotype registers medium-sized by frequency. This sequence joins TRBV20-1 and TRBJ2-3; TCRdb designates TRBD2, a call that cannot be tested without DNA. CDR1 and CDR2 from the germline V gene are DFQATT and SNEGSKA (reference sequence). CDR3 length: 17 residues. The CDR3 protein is CSASPWTSGGEGDTQYF.

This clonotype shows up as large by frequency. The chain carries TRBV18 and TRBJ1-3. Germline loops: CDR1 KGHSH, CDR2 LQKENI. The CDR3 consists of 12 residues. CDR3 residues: CASSLPGNTIYF.

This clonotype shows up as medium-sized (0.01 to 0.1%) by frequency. CDR3 sequence: CASSPGSQETQYF. This rearrangement joins TRBV3-1 to TRBJ2-5; no DNA is available, so the TRBD1 call from TCRdb remains unchecked. Looked up from germline, CDR1 is LGHDT and CDR2 is YNNKEL (reference sequence). CDR3 length: 13 amino acids.

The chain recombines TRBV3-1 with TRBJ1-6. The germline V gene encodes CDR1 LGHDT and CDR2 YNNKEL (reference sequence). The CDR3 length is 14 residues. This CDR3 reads CASSPMGGGSPLHF. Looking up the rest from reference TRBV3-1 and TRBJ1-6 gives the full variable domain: DTAVSQTPKYLVTQMGNDKSIKCEQNLGHDTMYWYKQDSKKFLKIMFSYNNKELIINETVPNRFSPKSPDKAHLNLHINSLELGDSAVYFCASSPMGGGSPLHFGNGTRLTVT.

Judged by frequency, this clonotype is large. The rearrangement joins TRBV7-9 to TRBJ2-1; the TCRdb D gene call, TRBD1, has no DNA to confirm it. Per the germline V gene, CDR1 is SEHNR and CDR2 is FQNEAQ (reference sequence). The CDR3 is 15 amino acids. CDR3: CASNSGRETYNEQFF.

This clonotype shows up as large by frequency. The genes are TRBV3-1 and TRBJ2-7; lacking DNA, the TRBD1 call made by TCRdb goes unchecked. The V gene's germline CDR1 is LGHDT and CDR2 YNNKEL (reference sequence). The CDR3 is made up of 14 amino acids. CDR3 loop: CASSQPDRIYEQYF.